The subject of this entry is one T cell receptor beta chain. What it binds is unknown. The record originates from a study of blood T cells in healthy people across ages. It was with a sample-barcoded 5' primer and a J-beta primer mix that a second PCR of roughly 6 to 12 cycles was run. Every molecule of cDNA carried a tag from a template-switch adaptor with 12 random nucleotides. TCRdb independently ran MiXCR on the 5' RACE reads; one entry per CDR3 protein. The sample has under 850,000 distinct CDR3 sequences, about 34% seen once; the top ten hold roughly 13%. J lost 0 bases, V lost 0 bases, and 7 bases had no gene match. The CDR3 is made up of 17 amino acids. Notes on the study in general: A roughly linear fall in TCR beta diversity per million T cells was seen with increasing age.

Specimen: blood. The TCR originated in a young man in good health. The genes are TRBV12-3 or TRBV12-4 and TRBJ2-7; 8 bases are shared with TRBD1. The CDR3 spells CASSLARTGPPSYEQYF. For the CDR3, the DNA is TGTGCCAGCAGTTTAGCCCGGACAGGGCCCCCCTCCTACGAGCAGTACTTC.